This T cell receptor (beta chain) was identified during a study of cytomegalovirus exposure and HLA in healthy donors listed by TCRdb under 2017. With regard to the full study: An earlier analysis of roughly 500 of the donors reported about 280 Gb of sequence data and 117 million unique TCR beta sequences obtained from 180 million or so T cells. To predict cytomegalovirus infection status, the study brought together high-throughput TCR immunosequencing, statistical association of individual TCRs with disease status, and machine learning. Every repertoire in the discovery cohort had been generated on one and the same sequencing platform. Approximately 300 gigabases of sequencing data and around 88 million unique TCR sequences made up an early release that covered 500 to 700 HLA-typed donors. HLA typing covered class I and class II loci at four-digit resolution. A later genetic analysis took genome-wide SNP genotypes for about 55% of the 666 donors and used that subset as a discovery cohort. Rather than drawing on any new phenotypic data, the later analysis identified candidate immune exposures from TCR beta sequences and the way those sequences occurred across donors. The study profiled the T cell repertoires of 666 subjects by immunosequencing and related them to cytomegalovirus serostatus. On average, 235,054 unique TCR beta nucleotide sequences were sequenced per donor among a few hundred genotyped donors of the cohort, with around 19% of those sequences being non-productive. A separate validation cohort of some 130 different subjects was used in addition to the roughly 620-subject first cohort. Donor age, sex, ethnicity and CMV serostatus were compiled together with the repertoire data. Because of strong linkage in the cohort, roughly five DR-DQ haplotypes were treated as single units for association and clustering. A later analysis re-examined previously published TCR beta repertoires from roughly 650 donors and added high-resolution HLA genotyping to investigate patterns of TCR occurrence. Of the roughly 400 genotyped donors, approximately 83% fell in the genetic ancestry cluster associated with self-reported Caucasian donors. The number of typed donors differed by locus: roughly 629-630 for A, B, C, DRB1 and DQB1; 522 for DQA1; over 600 for DPA1; and 400 to 480 for DPB1. The study was designed to test whether signatures of past pathogen exposure could be identified by cataloging public T cell receptors. An earlier analysis of 500 to 750 of the donors applied high-throughput TCR beta sequencing to assess whether each TCR beta V gene segment acted as functional or pseudogenic.

The cohort comprised more than 550 healthy bone marrow donors. At the time of sampling, all cohort members were nominally healthy, though unrecorded immune exposures were likely present. The donor tested CMV seropositive and was one of the 289 seropositive cohort members. A peripheral blood sample was collected from each donor, and TCR beta sequencing was performed on peripheral blood mononuclear cells. The Qiagen DNeasy Blood Extraction Kit was used to extract genomic DNA from the blood cell samples. Trimming removed 6 bases from V and 1 base from J, leaving 7 bases between the germline ends. The germline V gene (reference sequence) specifies MNHEY as CDR1 and SMNVEV as CDR2. From its cysteine to its phenylalanine, the CDR3 spans 12 amino acids. Kept here is only the CDR3 DNA, which spans 36 bases and is read in frame from base 1. Libraries were prepared through the immunoSEQ multiplex PCR assay. A mixture of 60 forward primers for TCR Vbeta segments and 13 reverse primers for TCR Jbeta segments was used in the multiplex PCR. The CDR3 region of rearranged TCR beta genes was amplified from genomic DNA by a multiplex PCR assay. The Illumina HiSeq System was used to sequence the amplified TCR beta libraries as 87-base-pair reads. The authors' pipeline ran thus. In a later analysis, tens of millions of unique TCR beta chains were counted across the approximately 640 repertoires, and approximately 11 million of these chains were shared by at least two donors. To remove PCR and sequencing errors, raw reads were error-corrected and collapsed into unique sequences using a nearest-neighbor algorithm that merged closely related sequences. V, D and J gene segments were assigned by aligning CDR3 sequences to IMGT reference sequences. Each retained sequence needed at least a six-nucleotide match to both a V gene segment and a J gene segment. Rearrangements were called productive when the CDR3 lacked stop codons and stayed in frame with V and J; all others were non-productive. Following IMGT convention, CDR3 was defined as the stretch from the second conserved V-encoded cysteine to the conserved J-encoded phenylalanine. The earlier analysis of a few hundred of the donors excluded sequences that lacked an unambiguous match to a single V gene segment. In an earlier analysis of several hundred of the donors, a V segment was called functional when productive rearrangements were above 56.7%, and segregating when the standard deviation between donors exceeded 5%. A statistical classification framework was built for diagnosing cytomegalovirus status from the catalog of TCR beta chain sequences. A later analysis assigned V and J genes by comparing TCR nucleotide sequences with IMGT/GENE-DB human TR gene sequences. Using the TCRdist pipeline, a later analysis assigned CDR3 sequences along with most-parsimonious VDJ recombination scenarios. In a later analysis, every TCR beta chain was defined by the combination of its CDR3 amino acid sequence and its V-gene family, and reads without a unique V-gene family were dropped. To address suspected cross-contamination and a sequencing artifact, a later analysis removed around 600 highly shared, low-generation-probability nucleotide sequences. In a later analysis, a clonal expansion index for each public chain was calculated from normalized within-repertoire ranks of inferred template counts. A later analysis computed generation probabilities with a VDJ recombination model fitted to out-of-frame rearrangements, and checked the results against IGoR. Hypergeometric tests were used in a later analysis to score TCR-TCR, TCR-HLA and TCR-CMV co-occurrence, with a repertoire-size bias correction applied to the TCR pairs. False discovery rates were estimated in a later analysis by permuting HLA or CMV assignments 20 times. In a later analysis, co-occurring TCRs were grouped using DBSCAN, and TCRdist sequence similarity was added for clustering within HLA-allele-positive subsets. For co-occurrence clustering, repertoires with fewer than 30,000 or more than 120,000 public chains were excluded, along with about five repertoires with anomalous nucleotide sharing. Imported from immuneACCESS, the table was reduced by TCRdb to in-frame sequences with V and J called. These copies leave out some clones; in studies compared against another copy, an unresolved V gene accounts for under half, and the cause of the remainder is not known. The V and J calls and clone size come from that table; D and trimming were worked out from the DNA. Counted in this sample were roughly 200,000 clones; around 80% of them appeared once. The ten most abundant clones make up approximately 4.7% of the sample.

To note about this clone: There is no known antigen for this receptor. No base quality information exists; no much larger clone differs at one position.

What the study reported, not specific to this receptor: Some IMGT-functional V segments, including TRBV6-2 and TRBV6-3, could not be distinguished by the 87-base-pair reads and were therefore excluded. Only TCR beta chains were sequenced in this cohort, and the absence of alpha or paired-chain data limited detectable features. In the study, approximately 150 TCR beta chains were listed as associated with cytomegalovirus. Compared with equally common non-associated chains, HLA-associated TCR beta chains in a later analysis were more clonally expanded and had lower generation probabilities. The authors suggested that the approach could potentially be generalized to other disease states and immunological phenotypes. In vitro tests confirmed that a few of the cytomegalovirus-associated TCR beta chains recognize cytomegalovirus antigens. The sequencing pipeline was judged likely to have produced a cluster of highly shared sequence variants as a technical artifact. At a false discovery rate of 0.05, a later analysis linked around 17,000 TCR beta sequences to specific HLA alleles. According to a later genetic analysis, donors in an Asian-associated ancestry cluster had fewer N-insertions in productive TCRs than the approximately 700-donor mean. The earlier analysis of approximately 560 of the donors excluded some 15 rarely observed V segments, including chromosome 9 orphons, because counts were too low. Linkage disequilibrium might explain the correlated functional status among segregating V segments, but an unknown experimental factor could not be excluded. CMV serostatus was the only immune exposure information available for the cohort. In a later analysis, several top co-occurrence clusters were reported to appear linked to parvovirus B19, influenza, CMV and Epstein-Barr virus. An association between a missense DCLRE1C variant and V-gene and J-gene trimming of TCR beta chains was found in a later genetic analysis and replicated in an independent cohort. The classifier was reported to diagnose cytomegalovirus status with high specificity and sensitivity in both the original and validation cohorts. When HLA alleles, especially DR and DQ, strongly co-occurred, TCR associations were difficult to assign to individual alleles. A further reported finding was that TCR beta sequences accurately predicted the HLA-A and HLA-B alleles for most subjects in the first cohort. In a later analysis, most CMV-associated TCR beta chains were found to appear HLA-restricted, with HLA associations seemingly driven largely by CMV exposure. Because some donors lacked HLA typing at each locus, the association tests relied only on the typed subset. In a later analysis, TCR association rates were found to vary across HLA loci, with the most associated TCRs seen for DRB1 alleles and the fewest for HLA-C alleles. Presence/absence analyses assumed roughly uniform sequencing depth across donors, an assumption that may not hold. In an earlier analysis of some 500 of the donors, most TCR beta V segments appeared in productive rearrangements about 87% or about 30% of the time, broadly matching IMGT annotations. Most TCR sequences were observed very rarely across donors, whereas some public TCRs were present in many individuals.

The TCR was taken from a woman in her 30s in good health and CMV-seropositive. This receptor chain uses TRBV27 and TRBJ2-7; TRBD1 might be the D gene, on 5 matching bases. The sequencing sample was made of PBMCs. Read as DNA, the sequence is TGTGCCAGCAGAGGGGTATCCTACGAGCAGTACTTC. This encodes CASRGVSYEQYF.